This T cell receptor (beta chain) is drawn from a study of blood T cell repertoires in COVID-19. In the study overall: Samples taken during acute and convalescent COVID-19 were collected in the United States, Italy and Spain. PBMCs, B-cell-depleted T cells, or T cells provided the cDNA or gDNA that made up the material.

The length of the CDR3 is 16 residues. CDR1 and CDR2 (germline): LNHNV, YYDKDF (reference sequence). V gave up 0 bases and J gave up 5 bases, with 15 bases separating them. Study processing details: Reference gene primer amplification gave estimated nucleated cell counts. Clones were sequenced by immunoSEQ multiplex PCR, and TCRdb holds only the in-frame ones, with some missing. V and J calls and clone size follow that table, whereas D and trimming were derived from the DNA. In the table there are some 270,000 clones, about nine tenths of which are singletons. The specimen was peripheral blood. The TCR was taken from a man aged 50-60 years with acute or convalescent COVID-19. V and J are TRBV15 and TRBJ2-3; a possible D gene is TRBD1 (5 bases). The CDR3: CATSRDGSGSRDTQYF. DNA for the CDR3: TGTGCCACCAGCAGAGATGGGTCAGGGTCTCGAGATACGCAGTATTTT.